This entry lists 10 T cell receptor beta chains sequenced from one sample in a study of blood T cell repertoires in COVID-19. Clones were read by immunoSEQ multiplex PCR, and TCRdb kept only the in-frame ones, dropping some. Among more than 200,000 clones listed, less than 90% were seen once. The sequenced sample was peripheral blood. The receptors come from a man aged 70 or older with acute or convalescent COVID-19.

This chain joins TRBV11-2 and TRBJ2-7; no clear D. V lost 0 bases to trimming and J lost 6 bases, with 12 bases between them. The V gene's germline CDR1 is SGHAT and CDR2 FQNNGV. CDR3 length: 14 amino acids. The CDR3 reads CASSLDPYPREQYF. CDR3 nucleotides: TGTGCCAGCAGCTTAGACCCGTATCCCCGCGAGCAGTACTTC.

To note about this clone: This same CDR3 is encoded by further DNA sequences in the sample. The rearrangement uses TRBV18 and TRBJ1-6; D unresolved. Germline CDR1 KGHSH, CDR2 LQKENI. V lost 3 bases to trimming and J lost 5 bases, with 5 bases between them. This CDR3 spans 13 amino acids. The CDR3 here is CASSPSDNSPLHF. DNA of the CDR3: TGTGCCAGCTCACCCTCGGATAATTCACCCCTCCACTTT.

This clone was seen only a few times. This rearrangement joins TRBV7-2 to TRBJ1-6; D possibly corresponds to TRBD1 (6 bases). The germline gives CDR1 SGHTA, CDR2 FQGNSA. Trimming stripped 10 bases from V and 10 bases from J, with 20 bases between. The CDR3 is made up of 14 amino acids. The CDR3 sequence is CAIRTGPGYSPLHF. The DNA of the CDR3 is TGTGCCATCCGAACAGGGCCCGGCTACTCACCCCTCCACTTT.

The CDR3 DNA sequence: TGTGCCAGCAGCCAGGACCTCGGGACAAGGGGTGGTGGCTACACCTTC. It codes for CASSQDLGTRGGGYTF. V and J are TRBV3-1 (or the pseudogene TRBV3-2) and TRBJ1-2; tentatively, D is TRBD1 (6 bases). The CDR3 runs 16 residues. The germline gives CDR1 LGHDT, CDR2 YNNKEL (reference sequence). V dropped 3 bases and J dropped 7 bases, with 21 bases sitting between them.

The chain links TRBV28 to TRBJ2-3; 9 bases match TRBD2. Unmatched junction bases numbered 8, after V lost 7 bases and J lost 6 bases. Germline V gives CDR1 MDHEN, CDR2 SYDVKM. The CDR3 is 14 residues long. In DNA form, the CDR3 reads TGTGCCAGCACGGGTAGCGGGAGTATTGATACGCAGTATTTT. It specifies CASTGSGSIDTQYF.

The chain uses TRBV14 and TRBJ1-2, with D perhaps matching TRBD1 (5 bases). Germline lookup yields CDR1 SGHDN and CDR2 FVKESK. There are 13 residues in the CDR3. Trimming removed 6 bases at V and 2 bases at J, with 10 bases between. The CDR3 DNA follows: TGTGCCAGCAGACGATCAGGGAACTATGGCTACACCTTC. Translating it yields CASRRSGNYGYTF.

The CDR3 DNA reads TGTGCCAGCAGTTCCCCCCGGAGCGGGTATGGCTACACCTTC. It encodes CASSSPRSGYGYTF. The chain uses TRBV28 and TRBJ1-2; D is uncertain. The CDR3 totals 14 residues. V was clipped by 4 bases and J by 5 bases, with 14 bases between them. Germline-derived CDR1 and CDR2 are MDHEN and SYDVKM.

The chain combines TRBV12-3 or TRBV12-4 with TRBJ1-1; 7 bases map to TRBD1. The CDR3 sequence is 13 residues long. Trimming took 8 bases from V and 7 from J; bases not matched to a gene: 10. CDR3 residues: CASAGQARGEAFF. The CDR3, as DNA: TGTGCCAGCGCAGGACAGGCGAGAGGTGAAGCTTTCTTT.

The chain recombines TRBV6-2 or TRBV6-3 with TRBJ1-1; 8 nucleotides match TRBD1. Losses at the gene ends were 6 bases for V and 4 bases for J; bases not matched to a gene: 10. Per the germline V gene, CDR1 is MNHEY and CDR2 is SVGEGT. This CDR3 has 15 residues. The CDR3 spells CASSPLMTGVTEAFF. CDR3 DNA: TGTGCCAGCAGCCCCCTCATGACAGGGGTCACTGAAGCTTTCTTT.

The V and J genes are TRBV5-1 and TRBJ2-3; 7 nucleotides agree with TRBD2. The CDR3 runs to 15 residues. Germline trimming cut 5 bases from V and 4 bases from J; bases unmatched to any gene: 10. Germline CDR1 reads SGHRS; CDR2 reads YFSETQ. This chain's CDR3 is CASSTGGSRSDTQYF. The CDR3 region has the DNA TGCGCCAGCAGTACTGGCGGGAGTAGATCAGATACGCAGTATTTT.